This T cell receptor (beta chain) was sequenced during a study of blood T cell repertoires in COVID-19. Turning to the study itself: The origin of the acute and convalescent COVID-19 samples was the United States, Italy and Spain. PBMCs, B-cell-depleted T cells, or T cells provided the cDNA or gDNA that made up the material.

Per the original data handling: Amplification of reference gene primers provided the estimated nucleated cell counts. Repertoires were generated with immunoSEQ multiplex PCR, while TCRdb's copy carries only in-frame clones and drops some. V, J and clone size are those of that table, while D and trimming were read from the DNA. The sample carries 64,000 or so clones, 65% to 90% recorded once. After removal of 6 bases from V and 6 bases from J, the junction contained 4 bases not matched to a gene. From germline, CDR1 is MNHEY and CDR2 SVGAGI. The CDR3 contains 13 residues. This clone was recorded only once.

The V gene is TRBV6-5, the J gene TRBJ2-4, with TRBD2 matching over 8 bases. This receptor was obtained from a man in his forties or fifties with acute or convalescent COVID-19. Sequencing was done on a sample of peripheral blood. CDR3 sequence reads: CASRESGGNIQYF. DNA of the CDR3: TGTGCCAGCAGAGAGAGCGGGGGAAACATTCAGTACTTC.